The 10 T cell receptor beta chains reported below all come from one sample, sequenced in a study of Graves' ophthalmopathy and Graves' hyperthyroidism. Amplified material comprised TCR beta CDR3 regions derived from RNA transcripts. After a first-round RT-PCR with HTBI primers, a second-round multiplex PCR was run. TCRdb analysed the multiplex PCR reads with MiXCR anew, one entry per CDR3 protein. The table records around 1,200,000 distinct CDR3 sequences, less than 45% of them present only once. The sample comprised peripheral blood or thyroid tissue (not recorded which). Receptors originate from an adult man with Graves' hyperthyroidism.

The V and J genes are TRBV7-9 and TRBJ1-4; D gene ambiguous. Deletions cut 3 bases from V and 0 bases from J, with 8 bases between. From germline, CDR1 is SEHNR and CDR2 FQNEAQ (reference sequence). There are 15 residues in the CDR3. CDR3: CASSFEGSTNEKLFF. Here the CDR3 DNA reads TGTGCCAGCAGCTTCGAGGGATCAACTAATGAAAAACTGTTTTTT.

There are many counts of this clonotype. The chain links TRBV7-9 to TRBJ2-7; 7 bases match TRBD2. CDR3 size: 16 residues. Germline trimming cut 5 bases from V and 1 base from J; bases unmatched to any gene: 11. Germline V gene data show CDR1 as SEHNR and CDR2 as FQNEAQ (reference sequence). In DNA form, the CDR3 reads TGTGCCAGCAGCCCCGGTGCGGCTAGCGGATCCTACGAGCAGTACTTC. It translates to CASSPGAASGSYEQYF. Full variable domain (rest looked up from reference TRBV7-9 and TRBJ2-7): DTGVSQNPRHKITKRGQNVTFRCDPISEHNRLYWYRQTLGQGPEFLTYFQNEAQLEKSRLLSDRFSAERPKGSFSTLEIQRTEQGDSAMYLCASSPGAASGSYEQYFGPGTRLTVT.

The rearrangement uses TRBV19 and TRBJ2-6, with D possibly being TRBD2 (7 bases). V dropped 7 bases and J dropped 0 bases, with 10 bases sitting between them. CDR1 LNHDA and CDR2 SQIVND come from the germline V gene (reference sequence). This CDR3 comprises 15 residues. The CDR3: CASKGDYSGANVLTF. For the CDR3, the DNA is TGTGCCAGTAAGGGGGACTACTCTGGGGCCAACGTCCTGACTTTC.

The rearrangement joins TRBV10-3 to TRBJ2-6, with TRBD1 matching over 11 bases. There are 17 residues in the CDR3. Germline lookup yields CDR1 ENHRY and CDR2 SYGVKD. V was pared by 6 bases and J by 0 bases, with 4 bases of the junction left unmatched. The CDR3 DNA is TGTGCCATCAGAGCGGGACAGGGGGTCTCTGGGGCCAACGTCCTGACTTTC. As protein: CAIRAGQGVSGANVLTF.

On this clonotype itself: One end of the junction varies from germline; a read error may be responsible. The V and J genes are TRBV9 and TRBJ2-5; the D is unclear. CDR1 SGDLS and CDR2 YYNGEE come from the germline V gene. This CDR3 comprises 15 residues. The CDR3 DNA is TGTGCCAGCAGCGTATTCACTAATGGTCAAGAGGCCCAGTACTTC. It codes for CASSVFTNGQEAQYF. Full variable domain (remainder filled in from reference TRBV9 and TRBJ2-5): DSGVTQTPKHLITATGQRVTLRCSPRSGDLSVYWYQQSLDQGLQFLIQYYNGEERAKGNILERFSAQQFPDLHSELNLSSLELGDSALYFCASSVFTNGQEAQYFGPGTRLLVL.

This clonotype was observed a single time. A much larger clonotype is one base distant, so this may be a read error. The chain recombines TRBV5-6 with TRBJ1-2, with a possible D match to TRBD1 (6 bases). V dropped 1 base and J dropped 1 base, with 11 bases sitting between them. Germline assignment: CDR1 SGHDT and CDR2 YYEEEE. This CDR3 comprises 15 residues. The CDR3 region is CASSLKQGLNYGYTF. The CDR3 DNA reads TGTGCCAGCAGCTTGAAGCAGGGGCTTAACTATGGCTACACCTTC.

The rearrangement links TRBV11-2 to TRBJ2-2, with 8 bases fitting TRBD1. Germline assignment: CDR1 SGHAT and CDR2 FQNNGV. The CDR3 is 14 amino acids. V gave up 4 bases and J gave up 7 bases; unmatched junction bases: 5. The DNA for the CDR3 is TGTGCCAGCAGCTCCAGGGGGCTAGTCGGGGAGCTGTTTTTT. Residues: CASSSRGLVGELFF.

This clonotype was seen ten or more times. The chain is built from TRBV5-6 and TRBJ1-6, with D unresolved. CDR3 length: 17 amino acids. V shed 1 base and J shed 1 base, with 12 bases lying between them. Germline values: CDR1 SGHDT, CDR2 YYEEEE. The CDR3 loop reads CASSLWSDSSYNSPLHF. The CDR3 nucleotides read TGTGCCAGCAGCTTGTGGTCGGATTCGTCCTATAATTCACCCCTCCACTTT.

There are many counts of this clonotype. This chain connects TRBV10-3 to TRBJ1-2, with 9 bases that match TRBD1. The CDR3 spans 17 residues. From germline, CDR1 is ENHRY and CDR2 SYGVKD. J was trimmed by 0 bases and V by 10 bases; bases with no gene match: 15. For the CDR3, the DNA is TGTGCCACCCTTAGGGGACAGGGCAGAGATTCTAACTATGGCTACACCTTC. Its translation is CATLRGQGRDSNYGYTF.

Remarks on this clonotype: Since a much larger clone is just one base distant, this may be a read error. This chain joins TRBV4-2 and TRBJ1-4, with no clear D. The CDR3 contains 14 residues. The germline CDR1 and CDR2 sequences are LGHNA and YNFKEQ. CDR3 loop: CPSSLLDGNEKLFF. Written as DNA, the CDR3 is TGTCCCAGCAGCCTTCTGGACGGGAATGAAAAACTGTTTTTT.